This T cell receptor (beta chain) came from a study of radiotherapy plus CTLA-4 blockade in lung cancer. With respect to this clone: Its antigen remains unknown.

V lost 0 bases and J lost 1, with 6 bases in between. Germline V CDR1 and CDR2: MNHNY, SVGAGI (reference sequence). CDR3 size: 14 residues. The repertoire was sequenced with immunoSEQ multiplex PCR; TCRdb's copy has only in-frame clones and lacks some. The sample consists of more than 55,000 clones, 75% to 85% of them appearing once. Study-level results: Response, reportedly, was best predicted by interferon-beta along with early blood T cell clone dynamics. In blood, TCR clones derived from the tumor expanded after radiotherapy plus ipilimumab.

The TCR was taken from a human donor with non-small cell lung cancer who had a partial response to radiotherapy plus ipilimumab. V is TRBV6-6 and J is TRBJ1-1; D ambiguous. Sequencing used peripheral blood, obtained from a patient treated with radiotherapy plus ipilimumab. The chain's CDR3 is CASSYSGANTEAFF. Here the CDR3 DNA reads TGTGCCAGCAGTTACTCGGGAGCGAACACTGAAGCTTTCTTT.